This is a list of T cell receptor beta chains from one sample in a study of shared clonotypes between healthy human individuals. Method: immunoSEQ multiplex PCR; TCRdb's copy keeps in-frame clones and lacks some. The sample contains 2 million to 2.5 million clones, about 94% of which appear only once. Sequenced material: naive CD4+ T cells sorted from blood. The receptors stem from a man in his late teens or twenties in good health. CDR3s include the opening cysteine and the closing phenylalanine or tryptophan. The D gene is left open where the match is weak. Not all rows give a size; the values are once, few, many and, for expanded clones, a class.

TRBV5-1	-	TRBD1	15	TRBJ1-2	TGCGCCAGCAGCTTAACCGGGACAGGGGCTTGGGGCTACACCTTC	CASSLTGTGAWGYTF
TRBV30	-	-	18	TRBJ2-7	TGTGCCTGGAGTCCTACAGCCCTACACGGAGAAGGGTCCTACGAGCAGTACTTC	CAWSPTALHGEGSYEQYF
TRBV28	-	TRBD1	15	TRBJ1-5	TGTGCCAGCAGAGCTGGGACAGGGGACAGTCAGCCCCAGCATTTT	CASRAGTGDSQPQHF
TRBV10-3	-	-	16	TRBJ1-1	TGTGCCATCAGCAGGCAAACCAAGGGTACTAACACTGAAGCTTTCTTT	CAISRQTKGTNTEAFF
TRBV6-5	once	TRBD1	15	TRBJ2-2	TGTGCCAGCAGTGCCCCGGGACAGGGAGTGGGGGAGCTGTTTTTT	CASSAPGQGVGELFF
TRBV29-1	-	TRBD1	14	TRBJ2-7	TGCAGCGGGGGCCCCGGACAGGGTGGGTACGAGCAGTACTTC	CSGGPGQGGYEQYF
TRBV27	-	TRBD1	15	TRBJ1-6	TGTGCCAGCAGTTCGGGACAGTCGTATAATTCACCCCTCCACTTT	CASSSGQSYNSPLHF
TRBV5-1	-	-	12	TRBJ1-4	TGCGCCAGCAGACAGGGTAATGAAAAACTGTTTTTT	CASRQGNEKLFF
TRBV10-2	-	TRBD2	17	TRBJ2-2	TGCGCCAGCAGTGAGTCGAGAGCGGGGGTTAACACCGGGGAGCTGTTTTTT	CASSESRAGVNTGELFF
TRBV29-1	-	-	11	TRBJ2-1	TGCACCTCGGTACGGGACAATGAGCAGTTCTTC	CTSVRDNEQFF
TRBV6-5	-	-	12	TRBJ2-7	TGTGCCACCTCTCGGGGGAACAACGAGCAGTACTTC	CATSRGNNEQYF
TRBV29-1	-	-	14	TRBJ1-1	TGCAGCGTTCAAACCCGGACACCAAACACTGAAGCTTTCTTT	CSVQTRTPNTEAFF
TRBV30	-	TRBD2	13	TRBJ2-5	TGTGCCTGGGGTGGATGGCTAGCGGGAGCCCAGTACTTC	CAWGGWLAGAQYF
TRBV19	-	-	13	TRBJ1-1	TGTGCCAGTACCACGGGGTACAACACTGAAGCTTTCTTT	CASTTGYNTEAFF
TRBV5-1	-	TRBD2	18	TRBJ2-1	TGCGCCAGCAGCCCAGACTCCGGACTAGCGGGAGGGCGAAATGAGCAGTTCTTC	CASSPDSGLAGGRNEQFF
TRBV9	-	TRBD1	19	TRBJ2-4	TGTGCCAGCGCCTCCCTCCGGGACAGAGCCTTTAAAGCCAAAAACATTCAGTACTTC	CASASLRDRAFKAKNIQYF
TRBV6-1	-	-	13	TRBJ1-5	TGTGCCAGCAGTGACGTAGGACTGCAGCCCCAGCATTTT	CASSDVGLQPQHF
TRBV7-2	-	-	13	TRBJ1-3	TGTGCCAGCAGCTTCGGGGGGGTTGACACCATATATTTT	CASSFGGVDTIYF
TRBV6-5	-	-	15	TRBJ1-4	TGTGCCAGCAGTTACTCGGGGGGCGCGGGTGAAAAACTGTTTTTT	CASSYSGGAGEKLFF
TRBV5-1	-	-	14	TRBJ1-2	TGCGCCAGCAGCTTGGATGCTGGCAGTTATGGCTACACCTTC	CASSLDAGSYGYTF
TRBV7-6	-	TRBD1	12	TRBJ1-1	TGTGCCAGCACCAATCCGAGGGGGCAGTTGTTCTTT	CASTNPRGQLFF
TRBV6-6	once	-	15	TRBJ2-2	TGTGCCAGCAGTTATTTACGGGTGAACACCGGGGAGCTGTTTTTT	CASSYLRVNTGELFF
TRBV6-5	-	-	16	TRBJ2-5	TGTGCCAGCAGTTACACGGCAGGCGTTCCAAAGGGGACCCAGTACTTC	CASSYTAGVPKGTQYF
TRBV11-3	-	-	13	TRBJ2-1	TGTGCCAGCAGCTTACAGGGATACAATGAGCAGTTCTTC	CASSLQGYNEQFF
TRBV29-1	-	-	12	TRBJ2-3	TGCAGCGTTGAAGCAGACACAGATACGCAGTATTTT	CSVEADTDTQYF
TRBV2	few	TRBD2	15	TRBJ2-7	TGTGCCAGCTCCTCCCGGGGCGGGGGTACCTACGAGCAGTACTTC	CASSSRGGGTYEQYF
TRBV6-6	-	TRBD2	15	TRBJ2-3	TGTGCCAGCAGTCATAGACTAGCGGGGACAGATACGCAGTATTTT	CASSHRLAGTDTQYF
TRBV5-4	-	-	14	TRBJ1-2	TGTGCCAGCAGCTTGGGGGGACAAACAGCACTGTTAACCTTC	CASSLGGQTALLTF
TRBV2	-	-	14	TRBJ1-6	TGTGCCAGCAGTCCACCCTCCTATAATTCACCCCTCCACTTT	CASSPPSYNSPLHF
TRBV18	-	TRBD1	17	TRBJ1-1	TGTGCCAGCTCACCTGTCCGGACAGGGGCGATGAACACTGAAGCTTTCTTT	CASSPVRTGAMNTEAFF
TRBV18	-	TRBD2	16	TRBJ2-1	TGTGCCAGCTCACCAAGGACTAGTGACTCCTACAATGAGCAGTTCTTC	CASSPRTSDSYNEQFF
TRBV2	-	-	15	TRBJ2-3	TGTGCCAGCAGTCAAGGGGGTACCAGCACAGATACGCAGTATTTT	CASSQGGTSTDTQYF
TRBV25-1	once	-	13	TRBJ1-6	TGTGCCAGCATGAACAGATATAATTCACCCCTCCACTTT	CASMNRYNSPLHF
TRBV28	-	TRBD2	18	TRBJ2-5	TGTGCCAGCGGCGATCGGGACTACTACGTCTTTTCACAAGAGACCCAGTACTTC	CASGDRDYYVFSQETQYF
TRBV4-1	-	TRBD1	12	TRBJ2-2	TGCGCCAGCAGACAGGGGTCCGGGGAGCTGTTTTTT	CASRQGSGELFF
TRBV25-1	-	-	14	TRBJ2-5	TGTGCCAGCAGTGACAGGGATTTAGAAGAGACCCAGTACTTC	CASSDRDLEETQYF
TRBV2	-	-	12	TRBJ2-1	TGTGCCAGCAGTGTAGGTTATAATGAGCAGTTCTTC	CASSVGYNEQFF
TRBV7-2	-	-	14	TRBJ2-2	TGTGCCAGCACCGACGGACGATTCACCGGGGAGCTGTTTTTT	CASTDGRFTGELFF
TRBV2	-	-	13	TRBJ1-2	TGTGCCAGCAGTGAACCTCCAAACTATGGCTACACCTTC	CASSEPPNYGYTF
TRBV18	-	-	14	TRBJ1-2	TGTGCCAGCTCACCAACGGACGGGACCTATGGCTACACCTTC	CASSPTDGTYGYTF
TRBV6-6	-	TRBD1	15	TRBJ2-7	TGTGCCAGCAGTTACGATACGGACAGGGTATACGAGCAGTACTTC	CASSYDTDRVYEQYF
TRBV5-4	-	TRBD1	14	TRBJ1-1	TGTGCCAGCAGCTCATTCCGGGACAGGGTAGAAGCTTTCTTT	CASSSFRDRVEAFF
TRBV6-5	-	-	11	TRBJ2-7	TGTGCCAGCAGTCGGAACTACGAGCAGTACTTC	CASSRNYEQYF
TRBV4-1	-	TRBD1	15	TRBJ2-3	TGCGCCAGCAGTCGTGACAGGGGGCTAGCAGATACGCAGTATTTT	CASSRDRGLADTQYF
TRBV30	-	TRBD1	14	TRBJ1-5	TGTGCCTGGAGTGAGGGACAGGGAGCTCAGCCCCAGCATTTT	CAWSEGQGAQPQHF
TRBV7-2	-	-	16	TRBJ1-1	TGTGCCAGCAGCCCACGTGCGGGGACGGTGAACACTGAAGCTTTCTTT	CASSPRAGTVNTEAFF
TRBV7-9	-	-	13	TRBJ1-1	TGTGCCAGCAGCTTAGATAGGGTGGCTGAAGCTTTCTTT	CASSLDRVAEAFF
TRBV30	-	-	14	TRBJ1-2	TGTGCCTGGAGGGCCTGGGGGCGCGACTATGGCTACACCTTC	CAWRAWGRDYGYTF
TRBV2	once	-	14	TRBJ2-3	TGTGCCAGCAAAAAAGGGGGGAGCACAGATACGCAGTATTTT	CASKKGGSTDTQYF
TRBV4-1	-	-	17	TRBJ2-3	TGCGCCAGCAGCCAAGTTCTGGCTTCTGTTAGCACAGATACGCAGTATTTT	CASSQVLASVSTDTQYF
TRBV11-2	-	TRBD1	15	TRBJ1-1	TGTGCCAGCAGCCAAGGACTGGGACAGGGGGGTGAAGCTTTCTTT	CASSQGLGQGGEAFF
TRBV19	-	-	14	TRBJ1-2	TGTGCCAGTAGTATACCTGACAGGCCCCTGGGCTACACCTTC	CASSIPDRPLGYTF
TRBV5-1	-	TRBD2	14	TRBJ2-3	TGCGCCAGCAGAGAGCGGGGGTCCACAGATACGCAGTATTTT	CASRERGSTDTQYF
TRBV5-1	-	-	14	TRBJ1-1	TGCGCCAGCAGCTTGGCCTTGGCAAACACTGAAGCTTTCTTT	CASSLALANTEAFF
TRBV7-2	once	-	14	TRBJ2-5	TGTGCCAGCAGCTTAGAACCTAGTCAAGAGACCCAGTACTTC	CASSLEPSQETQYF